These 6 T cell receptor beta chains were all obtained from the same sample, sequenced in a study of tumor-infiltrating lymphocytes in primary liver carcinoma. TCR beta cDNA was reverse-transcribed from 450 to 500 ng of total RNA. The reaction used a constant-region primer and ProtoScript II reverse transcriptase. ARM-PCR was slightly modified, and three nested multiplex PCR rounds with it gave rise to the TCR beta libraries. The two initial PCR rounds, nine to eleven cycles each, used TRBV1-TRBV30 forward and C-beta reverse primers. TCRdb independently ran MiXCR on the multiplex PCR reads; one entry per CDR3 protein. The table includes approximately 330,000 distinct CDR3 sequences, around 60% detected once. Blood RNA came from unsorted whole blood; germline DNA was also extracted. Sequenced input: peripheral blood. The receptors shown here come from a man aged 40-49 years with primary liver carcinoma and hepatitis B virus infection.

V is TRBV6-5 and J is TRBJ2-2; D is perhaps TRBD1 (5 bases). Germline V CDR1 and CDR2: MNHEY, SVGAGI. The CDR3 spans 15 residues. V lost 3 bases to trimming and J lost 4 bases, with 12 bases between them. CDR3 in DNA: TGTGCCAGCAGTTATTTTCGCAGGGTCACCGGGGAGCTGTTTTTT. It yields the protein CASSYFRRVTGELFF.

This clonotype has a single count. A read error may explain this, as a much larger clone is one base away. The rearrangement links TRBV4-2 to TRBJ1-2; D perhaps matches TRBD1 (5 bases). Trimming removed 5 bases from V and 6 bases from J, with 16 bases in between. Germline V gene data show CDR1 as LGHNA and CDR2 as YNFKEQ. The CDR3 consists of 14 residues. CDR3 sequence: CASSWDGGVDGYTF. The DNA for the CDR3 is TGTGCCAGCAGCTGGGACGGGGGTGTTGATGGCTACACCTTC.

This clonotype was picked up many times. V is TRBV11-2 and J is TRBJ2-6; D remains ambiguous. V was pared by 5 bases and J by 1 base, with 15 bases between. Germline V lookup: CDR1 SGHAT, CDR2 FQNNGV. The CDR3 spans 17 residues. CDR3 sequence (DNA): TGTGCCAGCAGCCGAACCACCGGACGTTCTGGGGCCAACGTCCTGACTTTC. As protein: CASSRTTGRSGANVLTF.

Worth noting for this clonotype: The CDR3 end shows no conserved phenylalanine or tryptophan, and so a read error is likely. The gene calls are TRBV11-1 and TRBJ2-4; D possibly uses TRBD1 or TRBD2 (6 bases each). The CDR3 is made up of 16 amino acids. The germline CDR1 and CDR2 sequences are SGHAT and FQDESV (reference sequence). The CDR3 DNA is TGTGCCAGCAGCGCGCCGGTAGGGGGGTCTCGAAACACTCAGTACCTC. Amino acid sequence: CASSAPVGGSRNTQYL.

The chain combines TRBV29-1 with TRBJ2-7; TRBD1 agrees at 7 bases. Germline values: CDR1 SQVTM, CDR2 ANQGSEA. This CDR3 contains 13 residues. The CDR3 is CDYAGTASYEQYF. The CDR3 coding sequence is TGCGACTACGCCGGGACAGCCTCCTACGAGCAGTACTTC.

Note on this clonotype: One junction end does not reproduce the germline sequence, and a read error may be involved. V is TRBV11-2 and J is TRBJ2-1; 7 nucleotides match TRBD2. The CDR3 covers 15 residues. Germline CDR1 is SGHAT and CDR2 is FQNNGV. CDR3 coding DNA: TGTGCCATCAGCCCCGGAGTAGCGGGTGATGGTGAGCAGTTCTTC. Translation gives CAISPGVAGDGEQFF.